A selection of T cell receptor beta chains follows, all from one sample in a study of blood T cell repertoires in COVID-19. Profiling relied on immunoSEQ multiplex PCR, and the TCRdb table lists in-frame clones only, not all of them. There are about 100,000 clones in the sample; 86% occur only once, and less than 2% lies in the top ten. Sequenced sample: peripheral blood. The receptor set was obtained from a man older than 75 with acute or convalescent COVID-19. CDR3s include the opening cysteine and the closing phenylalanine or tryptophan. The order of the fields is clone size, J gene, D gene, V gene, CDR3 protein, CDR3 DNA. A D gene is named only where the DNA matches it firmly. Size tells how often a clone was seen (once, few, many) or the class of an expanded clone, and some rows leave it out.

once	TRBJ2-2	TRBD2	TRBV6-4	CASRPREDTGELFF	TGTGCCAGCAGACCCCGGGAGGACACCGGGGAGCTGTTTTTT
-	TRBJ1-5	-	TRBV5-5	CASSLDDRTNQPQHF	TGTGCCAGCAGCTTGGACGACAGGACTAATCAGCCCCAGCATTTT
-	TRBJ1-1	TRBD1	TRBV19	CASSAGTGGPFF	TGTGCCAGTAGCGCCGGGACAGGGGGACCTTTCTTT
-	TRBJ1-6	TRBD1	TRBV5-4	CASSLAGTVSSPLHF	TGTGCCAGCAGCTTGGCCGGGACAGTCTCTTCACCCCTCCACTTT
-	TRBJ2-1	TRBD2	TRBV7-8	CASSYAWEGEQFF	TGTGCCAGCAGCTACGCCTGGGAGGGTGAGCAGTTCTTC
-	TRBJ2-3	TRBD2	TRBV3-1/TRBV3-2	CASSQAGTSGSDTQYF	TGTGCCAGCAGCCAAGCCGGGACTAGCGGGAGTGATACGCAGTATTTT
-	TRBJ1-2	-	TRBV5-8	CASSFRQRSYTF	TGTGCCAGCAGCTTTCGACAGCGCAGCTACACCTTC
-	TRBJ2-3	TRBD1	TRBV19	CASSRMDRGTDTQYF	TGTGCCAGTAGTAGGATGGACAGGGGCACAGATACGCAGTATTTT
-	TRBJ1-4	-	TRBV6-6	CASSYLRGTTNEKLFF	TGTGCCAGCAGTTACTTGCGGGGAACAACTAATGAAAAACTGTTTTTT
once	TRBJ1-1	-	TRBV5-5	CASSWGENTEAFF	TGTGCCAGCAGCTGGGGGGAGAACACTGAAGCTTTCTTT
-	TRBJ2-3	TRBD1	TRBV29-1	CSVVTGAWEYF	TGCAGCGTTGTGACAGGGGCCTGGGAGTATTTT
-	TRBJ2-7	TRBD2	TRBV23-1	CASRGTSYEQYF	TGCGCCAGCAGGGGGACTAGCTACGAGCAGTACTTC
-	TRBJ2-5	TRBD2	TRBV6-5	CASSSPSGRTQETQYF	TGTGCCAGCAGTTCACCTAGCGGGAGGACCCAAGAGACCCAGTACTTC
-	TRBJ2-7	TRBD1	TRBV6-6	CATGTAYEQYF	TGTGCCACGGGGACAGCCTACGAGCAGTACTTC
-	TRBJ1-5	-	TRBV3-1/TRBV3-2	CASSQGLGNQPQHF	TGTGCCAGCAGCCAAGGCCTAGGCAATCAGCCCCAGCATTTT
-	TRBJ1-1	-	TRBV6-5	CASSYGQHTEAFF	TGTGCCAGCAGTTACGGACAGCACACTGAAGCTTTCTTT
-	TRBJ1-4	-	TRBV15	CATSEGGRNNEKLFF	TGTGCCACCAGCGAGGGAGGAAGGAATAATGAAAAACTGTTTTTT